These 22 T cell receptor beta chains originate from one sample sequenced in a study of blood T cell repertoires in COVID-19. Assay: immunoSEQ multiplex PCR; the TCRdb copy retains only in-frame clones and omits some. In the table there are approximately 70,000 clones, more than 75% of which are singletons. Material: peripheral blood. These receptors were taken from a human donor in a cohort sampled during active COVID-19.

This clone was counted a single time. As DNA, the CDR3 is TGTGCCAGCAGCCAAGATTACGGACAGGGGAATTCCAACACCATATATTTT. It yields the protein CASSQDYGQGNSNTIYF. The chain combines TRBV3-1 (or the pseudogene TRBV3-2) with TRBJ1-3; 9 bases align to TRBD1. Per the germline V gene, CDR1 is LGHDT and CDR2 is YNNKEL (reference sequence). V lost 0 bases and J lost 7; bases outside the gene matches: 10. This CDR3 has 17 amino acids.

This chain's CDR3 is CASRLGFTYNEQFF. The CDR3 DNA is TGTGCCAGCAGACTCGGGTTTACCTACAATGAGCAGTTCTTC. V gene TRBV28 combines with J gene TRBJ2-1; no definite D call. V lost 6 bases and J 2 bases, leaving 11 bases between the germline ends. The germline gives CDR1 MDHEN, CDR2 SYDVKM. CDR3 length: 14 residues.

V usage is TRBV15 and J usage is TRBJ2-1; D is ambiguous. Germline V gene sequence: CDR1 LNHNV, CDR2 YYDKDF (reference sequence). The CDR3 spans 14 residues. V shed 0 bases and J shed 6 bases, with 9 bases lying between them. CDR3 protein: CATSRDEAINEQFF. The CDR3, as DNA: TGTGCCACCAGCAGAGACGAGGCGATCAATGAGCAGTTCTTC.

This clone was found a few times. The chain recombines TRBV28 with TRBJ1-5; 7 bases fit TRBD1. The germline gives CDR1 MDHEN, CDR2 SYDVKM. The CDR3 sequence is 15 residues long. V shed 3 bases, J shed 2 bases, and the junction held 4 bases outside the gene matches. The DNA for the CDR3 is TGTGCCAGCAGTTTGGAGGGGGCGCGCAATCAGCCCCAGCATTTT. This gives the protein CASSLEGARNQPQHF.

The rearrangement links TRBV27 to TRBJ2-2; D gene unclear. The CDR3 is 15 amino acids. Trimming took 2 bases from V and 0 from J, leaving 7 bases between them. The V gene's germline CDR1 is MNHEY and CDR2 SMNVEV (reference sequence). CDR3 sequence (DNA): TGTGCCAGCAGTTTAAACTACCCGAACACCGGGGAGCTGTTTTTT. Translated: CASSLNYPNTGELFF.

The rearrangement joins TRBV5-1 to TRBJ2-1; the D gene is possibly TRBD2 (5 bases). The CDR3 covers 15 residues. Between the trimmed V and J ends, which lost 4 bases and 2 bases, there was a span of 13 bases. Germline assignment: CDR1 SGHRS and CDR2 YFSETQ. The CDR3 coding sequence is TGCGCCAGCAGCCTAGATACCGGGACCTACAATGAGCAGTTCTTC. Translation gives CASSLDTGTYNEQFF.

The chain combines TRBV11-2 with TRBJ2-3; the match to TRBD1 covers 8 bases. The CDR3 has 16 amino acids. CDR1 and CDR2 from the germline V gene are SGHAT and FQNNGV. Trimming at V came to 5 bases and at J to 0 bases, leaving 7 bases not matched to a gene. The CDR3 DNA follows: TGTGCCAGCAGCCCCGGACAGGGCTCAAGCACAGATACGCAGTATTTT. Its translation is CASSPGQGSSTDTQYF.

This sequence joins TRBV2 and TRBJ2-7; TRBD2 matches 11 bases. The V gene end was trimmed by 9 bases and the J gene end by 2 bases; junction bases not matched to a gene: 12. This CDR3 contains 16 residues. CDR1 is SNHLY and CDR2 is FYNNEI in the germline V gene. The CDR3 protein is CARRNTGTSGTYEQYF. The CDR3 nucleotides are TGTGCCAGGCGCAATACCGGGACTAGCGGAACCTACGAGCAGTACTTC.

J is TRBJ2-3 and V is TRBV7-2, with D perhaps matching TRBD2 (5 bases). The CDR3 is made up of 12 amino acids. Per the germline V gene, CDR1 is SGHTA and CDR2 is FQGNSA. V lost 3 bases to trimming and J lost 5 bases, with 6 bases between them. CDR3 nucleotides: TGTGCCAGCAGCTTCGCGGGAGATACGCAGTATTTT. This codes for CASSFAGDTQYF.

The chain employs TRBV4-1 and TRBJ2-2; a weak D match, TRBD2 (5 bases). Deletions cut 4 bases from V and 4 bases from J, with 28 bases between. The CDR3 sequence is 20 residues long. Germline assignment: CDR1 MGHRA and CDR2 YSYEKL. CDR3 nucleotides: TGCGCCAGCAGCCCCCCCAGGACCGGGGTCCGTCTAGTGGGCACCGGGGAGCTGTTTTTT. Translation gives CASSPPRTGVRLVGTGELFF.

This clone was observed once. CDR3 sequence reads: CASSLGAGTGYNSPLHF. Written as DNA, the CDR3 is TGTGCCAGCAGCTTAGGGGCCGGGACAGGCTATAATTCACCCCTCCACTTT. This rearrangement joins TRBV7-2 to TRBJ1-6; 8 bases align to TRBD1. Trimming took 1 base from V and 3 from J; bases not matched to a gene: 5. Germline V gene lookup returns CDR1 SGHTA and CDR2 FQGNSA. The CDR3 length is 17 residues.

In DNA, the CDR3 is TGTGCCACCAGTGATGACGCTAGCGACTACAATGAGCAGTTCTTC. Its translation: CATSDDASDYNEQFF. The chain carries TRBV24-1 and TRBJ2-1, with D perhaps matching TRBD2 (6 bases). This CDR3 is 15 amino acids long. V lost 3 bases, J lost 3 bases, and 11 bases lay in between. CDR1 and CDR2 from the germline V gene are KGHDR and SFDVKD.

The V gene is TRBV7-6, the J gene TRBJ1-1; the match to TRBD1 covers 7 bases. The CDR3 runs to 14 residues. Losses at the gene ends were 6 bases for V and 7 bases for J; bases not matched to a gene: 11. Germline CDR1 reads SGHVS; CDR2 reads FNYEAQ. The CDR3 DNA reads as TGTGCCAGCAGATTTATGGAGGGGGCCGGTGAAGCTTTCTTT. It is translated as CASRFMEGAGEAFF.

The chain combines TRBV5-5 with TRBJ1-2; D is possibly TRBD1 (5 bases). Germline-derived CDR1 and CDR2 are SGHKS and YYEKEE (reference sequence). Deletions cut 0 bases from V and 0 bases from J, with 9 bases between. The CDR3 is made up of 15 amino acids. The CDR3 DNA reads as TGTGCCAGCAGCTTGGGCGACAGTCCTAACTATGGCTACACCTTC. It encodes CASSLGDSPNYGYTF.

The chain employs TRBV5-1 and TRBJ1-1; possible D gene TRBD1, 5 bases. V was pared by 3 bases and J by 5 bases, with 14 bases between. The germline V gene has CDR1 SGHRS and CDR2 YFSETQ. The CDR3 consists of 14 residues. The DNA of the CDR3 is TGCGCCAGCAGCTCGGGGGAATTGGGGACTGAAGCTTTCTTT. It yields the protein CASSSGELGTEAFF.

This clone has just one count. CDR3 DNA sequence: TGCAGCGTTCGGTTGTCGCGGGAGCCATACAATGAGCAGTTCTTC. Translated: CSVRLSREPYNEQFF. The chain carries TRBV29-1 and TRBJ2-1; TRBD2 matches at 7 bases. Germline V gene sequence: CDR1 SQVTM, CDR2 ANQGSEA. V dropped 5 bases and J dropped 4; count of bases not matched to a gene: 11. The CDR3 sequence is 15 residues long.

The genes are TRBV27 and TRBJ2-1; 10 nucleotides align to TRBD2. V shed 6 bases, J shed 7 bases, and the junction held 12 bases outside the gene matches. Germline assignment: CDR1 MNHEY and CDR2 SMNVEV (reference sequence). This CDR3 is 16 amino acids long. The CDR3 loop reads CASSLLGLAVPNEQFF. In DNA form, the CDR3 reads TGTGCCAGCAGCCTACTCGGACTAGCGGTCCCGAATGAGCAGTTCTTC.

This clone was picked up one time. This rearrangement joins TRBV10-3 to TRBJ1-1, with 9 bases that match TRBD1. The J segment lost 6 bases and the V segment lost 8 bases, leaving 19 bases of the junction unmatched. The CDR3 covers 17 residues. Germline V gene sequence: CDR1 ENHRY, CDR2 SYGVKD. CDR3: CAIGGGQGGGRSAEAFF. CDR3 nucleotide sequence: TGTGCCATCGGAGGGGGACAGGGAGGCGGCAGAAGCGCTGAAGCTTTCTTT.

V is TRBV3-1 (or the pseudogene TRBV3-2) and J is TRBJ1-1, with D unresolved. Trimming left V 3 bases short and J 7 bases short, with 6 bases between. Germline V gives CDR1 LGHDT, CDR2 YNNKEL (reference sequence). The CDR3 consists of 11 residues. CDR3 sequence: CASSHEGEAFF. The CDR3 nucleotides are TGTGCCAGCAGCCACGAGGGTGAAGCTTTCTTT.

This clone showed up just once. This CDR3 is CASSLTAFGSGNTIYF. The CDR3 DNA follows: TGTGCCAGCAGCTTGACAGCGTTTGGCTCTGGAAACACCATATATTTT. The rearrangement joins TRBV7-9 to TRBJ1-3; weak D call: TRBD1 (5 bases). Germline CDR1 reads SEHNR; CDR2 reads FQNEAQ (reference sequence). This CDR3 spans 16 amino acids. Trimming removed 3 bases from V and 0 bases from J, with 12 bases in between.

This clone occurred once. The chain employs TRBV11-2 and TRBJ1-1, with TRBD1 as a possible D gene (5 bases). This CDR3 comprises 13 residues. V was pared by 2 bases and J by 3 bases, with 7 bases between. The germline V gene has CDR1 SGHAT and CDR2 FQNNGV. DNA for the CDR3: TGTGCCAGCAGCTTAATACAGGACACTGAAGCTTTCTTT. Encoded protein: CASSLIQDTEAFF. Together with reference TRBV11-2 and TRBJ1-1, the CDR3 gives the full variable domain: EAGVAQSPRYKIIEKRQSVAFWCNPISGHATLYWYQQILGQGPKLLIQFQNNGVVDDSQLPKDRFSAERLKGVDSTLKIQPAKLEDSAVYLCASSLIQDTEAFFGQGTRLTVV.

The V call is TRBV5-1, the J call TRBJ2-2, with 9 bases identical to TRBD2. In germline, CDR1 is SGHRS, CDR2 YFSETQ. This CDR3 has 16 amino acids. Germline trimming cut 2 bases from V and 0 bases from J; bases unmatched to any gene: 2. As DNA, the CDR3 is TGCGCCAGCAGCTTACTAGCGGGCTCGAACACCGGGGAGCTGTTTTTT. It encodes CASSLLAGSNTGELFF.